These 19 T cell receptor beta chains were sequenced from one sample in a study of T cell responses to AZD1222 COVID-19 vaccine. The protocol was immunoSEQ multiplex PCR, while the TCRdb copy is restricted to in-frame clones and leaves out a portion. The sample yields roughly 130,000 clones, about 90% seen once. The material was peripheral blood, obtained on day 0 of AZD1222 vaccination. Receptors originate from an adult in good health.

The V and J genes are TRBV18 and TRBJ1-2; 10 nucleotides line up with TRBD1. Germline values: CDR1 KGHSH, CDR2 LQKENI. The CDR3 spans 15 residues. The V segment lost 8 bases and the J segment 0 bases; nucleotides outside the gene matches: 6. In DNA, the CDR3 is TGTGCCAGCGCGGGACAGGGGACTTCTAACTATGGCTACACCTTC. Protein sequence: CASAGQGTSNYGYTF.

The CDR3 bases are TGTGCCAGTAGATTCCCGACAGGGGGCAACTATGGCTACACCTTC. It codes for CASRFPTGGNYGYTF. The J gene is TRBJ1-2, the V gene TRBV19; 10 bases line up with TRBD1. V lost 6 bases, J lost 2 bases, and 6 bases stayed unmatched. CDR3 size: 15 residues. The germline gives CDR1 LNHDA, CDR2 SQIVND (reference sequence).

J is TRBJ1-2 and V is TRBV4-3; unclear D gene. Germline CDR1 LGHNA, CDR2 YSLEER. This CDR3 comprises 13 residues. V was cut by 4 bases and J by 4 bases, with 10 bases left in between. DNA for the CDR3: TGCGCCAGCAGCCCGTCGGGTACCTATGGCTACACCTTC. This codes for CASSPSGTYGYTF.

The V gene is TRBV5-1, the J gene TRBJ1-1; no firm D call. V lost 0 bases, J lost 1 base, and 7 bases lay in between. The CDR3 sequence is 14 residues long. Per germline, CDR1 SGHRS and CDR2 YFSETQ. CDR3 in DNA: TGCGCCAGCAGCTTGGATGGGGAGAACACTGAAGCTTTCTTT. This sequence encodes CASSLDGENTEAFF.

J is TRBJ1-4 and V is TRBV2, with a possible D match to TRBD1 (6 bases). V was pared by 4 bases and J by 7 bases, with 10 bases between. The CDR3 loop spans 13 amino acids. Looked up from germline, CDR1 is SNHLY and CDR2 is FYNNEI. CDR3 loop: CASSGTATEKLFF. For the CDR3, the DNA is TGTGCCAGCAGTGGGACAGCGACTGAAAAACTGTTTTTT.

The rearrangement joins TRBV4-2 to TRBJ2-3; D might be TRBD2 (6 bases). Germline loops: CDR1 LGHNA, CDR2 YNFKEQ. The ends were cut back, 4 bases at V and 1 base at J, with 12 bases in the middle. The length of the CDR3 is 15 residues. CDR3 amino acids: CASSLRDSRTDTQYF. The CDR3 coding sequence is TGTGCCAGCAGCCTCCGGGACTCCCGCACAGATACGCAGTATTTT.

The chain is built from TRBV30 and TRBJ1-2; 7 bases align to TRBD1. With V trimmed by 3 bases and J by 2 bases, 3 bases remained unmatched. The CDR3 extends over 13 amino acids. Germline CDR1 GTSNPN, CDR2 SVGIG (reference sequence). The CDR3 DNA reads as TGTGCCTGGAGAAAGACAGGGAACTATGGCTACACCTTC. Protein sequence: CAWRKTGNYGYTF.

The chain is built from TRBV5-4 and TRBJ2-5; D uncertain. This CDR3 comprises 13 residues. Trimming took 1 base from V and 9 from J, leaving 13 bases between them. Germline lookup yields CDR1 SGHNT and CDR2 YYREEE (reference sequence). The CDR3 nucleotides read TGTGCCAGCAGCTTGCCAGGTTATGGGGCCCAGTACTTC. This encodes CASSLPGYGAQYF.

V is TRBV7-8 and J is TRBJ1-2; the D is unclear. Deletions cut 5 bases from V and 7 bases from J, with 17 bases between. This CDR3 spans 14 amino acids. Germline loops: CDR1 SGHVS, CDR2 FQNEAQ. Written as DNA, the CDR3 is TGTGCCAGCAGCCCCGGATGGGCTGCAGGTGGCTACACCTTC. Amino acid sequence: CASSPGWAAGGYTF.

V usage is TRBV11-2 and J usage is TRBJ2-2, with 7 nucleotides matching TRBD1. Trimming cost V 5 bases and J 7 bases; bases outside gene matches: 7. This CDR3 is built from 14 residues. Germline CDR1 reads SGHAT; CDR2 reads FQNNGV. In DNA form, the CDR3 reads TGTGCCAGCAGCAGGGGACAGCTGGTCGGGGAGCTGTTTTTT. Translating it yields CASSRGQLVGELFF.

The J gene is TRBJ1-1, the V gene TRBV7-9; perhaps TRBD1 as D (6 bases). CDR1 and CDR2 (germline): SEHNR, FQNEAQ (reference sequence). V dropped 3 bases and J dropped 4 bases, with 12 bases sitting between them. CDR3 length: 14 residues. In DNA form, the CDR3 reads TGTGCCAGCAGCTTTTCACAGGGAACCACTGAAGCTTTCTTT. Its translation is CASSFSQGTTEAFF.

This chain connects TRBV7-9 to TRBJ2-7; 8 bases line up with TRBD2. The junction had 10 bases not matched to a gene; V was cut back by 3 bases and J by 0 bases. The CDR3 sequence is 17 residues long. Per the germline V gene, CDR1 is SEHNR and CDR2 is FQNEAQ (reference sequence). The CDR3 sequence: CASSFSIRGGFSYEQYF. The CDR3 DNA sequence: TGTGCCAGCAGCTTTTCTATCCGGGGGGGATTCTCCTACGAGCAGTACTTC.

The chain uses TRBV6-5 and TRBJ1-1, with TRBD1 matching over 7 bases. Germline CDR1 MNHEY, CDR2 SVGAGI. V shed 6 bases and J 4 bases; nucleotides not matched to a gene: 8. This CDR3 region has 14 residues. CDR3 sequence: CASRRTGAITEAFF. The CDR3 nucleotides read TGTGCCAGCAGGAGGACAGGAGCCATCACTGAAGCTTTCTTT.

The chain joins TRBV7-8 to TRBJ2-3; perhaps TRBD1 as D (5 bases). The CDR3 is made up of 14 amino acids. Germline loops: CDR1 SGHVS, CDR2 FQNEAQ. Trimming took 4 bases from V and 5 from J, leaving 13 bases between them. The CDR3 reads CASSSGDSKDTQYF. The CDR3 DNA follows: TGTGCCAGCAGCTCCGGCGACAGTAAAGATACGCAGTATTTT. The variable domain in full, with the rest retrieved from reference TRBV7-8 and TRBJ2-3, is GAGVSQSPRYKVAKRGQDVALRCDPISGHVSLFWYQQALGQGPEFLTYFQNEAQLDKSGLPSDRFFAERPEGSVSTLKIQRTQQEDSAVYLCASSSGDSKDTQYFGPGTRLTVL.

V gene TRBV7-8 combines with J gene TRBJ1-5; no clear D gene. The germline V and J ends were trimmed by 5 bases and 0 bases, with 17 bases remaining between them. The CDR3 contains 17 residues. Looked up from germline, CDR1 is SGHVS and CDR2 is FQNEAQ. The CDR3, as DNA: TGTGCCAGCAGCCCTATGCCCTCCCCATATAGCAATCAGCCCCAGCATTTT. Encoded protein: CASSPMPSPYSNQPQHF.

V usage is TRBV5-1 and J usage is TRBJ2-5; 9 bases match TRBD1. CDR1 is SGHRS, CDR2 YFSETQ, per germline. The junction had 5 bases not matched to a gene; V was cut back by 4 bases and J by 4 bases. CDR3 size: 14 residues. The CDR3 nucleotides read TGCGCCAGCAGCCCCGGGACAGGGTTAGAGACCCAGTACTTC. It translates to CASSPGTGLETQYF.

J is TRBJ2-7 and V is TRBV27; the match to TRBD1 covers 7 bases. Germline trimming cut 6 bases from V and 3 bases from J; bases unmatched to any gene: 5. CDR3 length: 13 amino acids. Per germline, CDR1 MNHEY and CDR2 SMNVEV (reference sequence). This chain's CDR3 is CASSQGTVYEQYF. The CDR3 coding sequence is TGTGCCAGCAGCCAAGGGACAGTCTACGAGCAGTACTTC.

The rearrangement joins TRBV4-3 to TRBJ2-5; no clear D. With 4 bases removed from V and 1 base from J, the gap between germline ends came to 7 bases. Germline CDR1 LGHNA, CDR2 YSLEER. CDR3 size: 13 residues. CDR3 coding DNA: TGCGCCAGCAGCCTACAGATCCAAGAGACCCAGTACTTC. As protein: CASSLQIQETQYF.

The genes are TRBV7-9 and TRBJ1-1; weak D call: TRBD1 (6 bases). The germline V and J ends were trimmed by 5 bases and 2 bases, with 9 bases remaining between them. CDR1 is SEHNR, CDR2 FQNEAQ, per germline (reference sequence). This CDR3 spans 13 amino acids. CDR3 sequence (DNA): TGTGCCAGCAGCACGGACAGAAACACTGAAGCTTTCTTT. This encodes CASSTDRNTEAFF.